This T cell receptor beta chain comes out of a study of OX40 agonist ivuxolimab in advanced cancers. On the study more broadly: Three patients responded partially, comprising one with hepatocellular carcinoma and two with cutaneous melanoma.

Overall study results and limits: Among expanded peripheral T cells, antigen specificity went undetermined. Some patients who did not respond also had low normalized T-cell clonal expansion.

With baseline, cycle 4 day 1, and cycle 7 day 1 as timepoints, blood was sampled. As for this clone: Its antigen is undetermined.

The CDR3 totals 16 residues. Germline trimming cut 5 bases from V and 9 bases from J; bases unmatched to any gene: 13. Germline V gene sequence: CDR1 SGHVS, CDR2 FNYEAQ. Data came from immunoSEQ multiplex PCR; TCRdb stores just in-frame clones and leaves some out. The table lists about 96,000 clones, 84% of them singletons. This chain uses TRBV7-6 with TRBJ2-1, with 10 bases lining up with TRBD1. The sample in question was CD4+ or CD8+ T cells sorted from blood, obtained in a trial of the OX40 agonist ivuxolimab. The sequence came from an adult with an advanced solid tumor such as melanoma, head and neck, liver or kidney cancer. As DNA, the CDR3 is TGTGCCAGCAGCCACCCTCCGGGACAGGGGACGCCTGAGCAGTTCTTC. Its translation is CASSHPPGQGTPEQFF.